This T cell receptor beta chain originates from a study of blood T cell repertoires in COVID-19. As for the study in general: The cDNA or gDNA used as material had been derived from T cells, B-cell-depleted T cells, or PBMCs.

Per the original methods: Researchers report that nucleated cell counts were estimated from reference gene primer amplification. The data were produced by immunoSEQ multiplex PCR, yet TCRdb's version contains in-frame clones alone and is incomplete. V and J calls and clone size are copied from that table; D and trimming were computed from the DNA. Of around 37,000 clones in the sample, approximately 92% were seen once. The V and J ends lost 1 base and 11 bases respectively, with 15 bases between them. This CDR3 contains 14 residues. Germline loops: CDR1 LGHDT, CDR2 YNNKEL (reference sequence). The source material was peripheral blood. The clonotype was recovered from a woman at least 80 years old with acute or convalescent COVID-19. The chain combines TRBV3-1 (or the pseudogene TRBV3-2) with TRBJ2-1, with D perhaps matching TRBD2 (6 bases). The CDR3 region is CASSQGLTDYKQFF. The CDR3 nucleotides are TGTGCCAGCAGCCAAGGATTAACGGACTATAAGCAGTTCTTC.